The clone carrying this T cell receptor (beta chain) was counted between two and nine times. Its cognate antigen is unknown. This entry comes from a study of T-cell reconstitution after alpha-beta-depleted transplantation in children. Whole-study findings and limits: Hyperexpanded clones declined; after one year, newly produced T cells mostly supplied diversity. Surviving recipient cells, namely T cells and thymic progenitors, were the source of high day-60 TCRbeta diversity in some patients.

A TCRbeta library incorporating unique molecular identifiers was prepared. TCRdb re-derived calls from the PCR reads in MiXCR, one entry per CDR3 protein. The sample records 700,000 to 850,000 distinct CDR3 sequences, approximately 15% being singletons. This CDR3 has 15 amino acids. Germline lookup yields CDR1 MNHEY and CDR2 SVGAGI. V was pared by 1 base and J by 3 bases, with 10 bases between. The V and J genes are TRBV6-5 and TRBJ2-1; D is uncertain. This sequence was found in a male patient between 5 and 17 years old who had a stem cell transplant for acute lymphoblastic leukemia, so the T cells may come from the graft donor. This specimen consisted of PBMCs, mostly from graft donor cells, obtained 360 days after TCRalphabeta/CD19-depleted stem cell transplant. CDR3 nucleotide sequence: TGTGCCAGCAGTTACTGGGCCAGTGTCTACAATGAGCAGTTCTTC. Translated: CASSYWASVYNEQFF.